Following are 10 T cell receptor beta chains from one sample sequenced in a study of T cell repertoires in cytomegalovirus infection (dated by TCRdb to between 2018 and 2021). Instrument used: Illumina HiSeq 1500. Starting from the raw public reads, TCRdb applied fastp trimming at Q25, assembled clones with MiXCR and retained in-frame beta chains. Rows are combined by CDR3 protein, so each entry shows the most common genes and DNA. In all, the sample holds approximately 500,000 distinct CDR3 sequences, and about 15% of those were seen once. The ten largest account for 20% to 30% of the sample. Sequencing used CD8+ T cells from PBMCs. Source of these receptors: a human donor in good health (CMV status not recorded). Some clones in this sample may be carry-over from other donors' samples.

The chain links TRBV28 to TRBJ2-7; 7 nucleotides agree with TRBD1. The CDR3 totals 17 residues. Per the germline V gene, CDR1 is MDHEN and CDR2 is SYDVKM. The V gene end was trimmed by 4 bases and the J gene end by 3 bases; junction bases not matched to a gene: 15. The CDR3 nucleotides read TGTGCCAGCAGTTCCAATCTACACGGACAGGAGCTCTACGAGCAGTACTTC. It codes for CASSSNLHGQELYEQYF.

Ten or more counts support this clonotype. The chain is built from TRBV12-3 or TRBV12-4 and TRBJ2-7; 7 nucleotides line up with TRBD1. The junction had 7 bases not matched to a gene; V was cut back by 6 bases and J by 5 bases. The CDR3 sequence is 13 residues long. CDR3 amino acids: CASRPQGNHEQYF. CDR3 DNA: TGTGCCAGCAGGCCACAGGGGAACCACGAGCAGTACTTC.

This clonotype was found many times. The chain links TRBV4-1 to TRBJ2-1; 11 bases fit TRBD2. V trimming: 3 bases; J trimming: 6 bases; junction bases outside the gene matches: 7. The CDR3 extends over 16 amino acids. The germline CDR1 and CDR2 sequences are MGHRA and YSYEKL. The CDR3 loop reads CASSHLRLAGPNEQFF. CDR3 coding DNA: TGCGCCAGCAGCCACCTACGACTAGCGGGGCCCAATGAGCAGTTCTTC.

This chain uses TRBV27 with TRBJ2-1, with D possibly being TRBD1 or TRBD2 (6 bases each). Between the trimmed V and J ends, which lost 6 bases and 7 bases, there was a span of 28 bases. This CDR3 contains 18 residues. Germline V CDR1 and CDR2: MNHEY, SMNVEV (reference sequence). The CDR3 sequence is CASRGPRGDGSRKNEQFF. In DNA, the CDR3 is TGTGCCAGCAGAGGCCCCAGGGGAGACGGGAGTAGGAAAAATGAGCAGTTCTTC.

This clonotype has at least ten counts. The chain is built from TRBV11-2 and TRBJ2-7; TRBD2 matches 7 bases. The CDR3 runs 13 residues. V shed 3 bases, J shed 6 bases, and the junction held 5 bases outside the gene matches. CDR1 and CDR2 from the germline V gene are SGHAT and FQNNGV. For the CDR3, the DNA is TGTGCCAGCAGCTTTTGGGAGGGTGTCGAGCAGTACTTC. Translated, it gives CASSFWEGVEQYF.

The CDR3 reads CASSGRIVYEQYF. The CDR3 DNA reads TGTGCCAGCAGTGGCAGGATTGTATACGAGCAGTACTTC. The chain combines TRBV6-6 with TRBJ2-7; D remains unclear. V lost 5 bases, J lost 4 bases, and 12 bases lay in between. Germline-derived CDR1 and CDR2 are MNHNY and SVGAGI (reference sequence). The CDR3 length is 13 residues.

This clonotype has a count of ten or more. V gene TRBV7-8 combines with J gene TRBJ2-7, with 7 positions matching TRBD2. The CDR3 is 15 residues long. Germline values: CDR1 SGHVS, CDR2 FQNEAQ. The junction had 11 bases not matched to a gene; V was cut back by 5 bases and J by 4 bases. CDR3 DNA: TGTGCCAGCAGCACGCTAGGCGGGGGAGGTTACGAGCAGTACTTC. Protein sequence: CASSTLGGGGYEQYF.

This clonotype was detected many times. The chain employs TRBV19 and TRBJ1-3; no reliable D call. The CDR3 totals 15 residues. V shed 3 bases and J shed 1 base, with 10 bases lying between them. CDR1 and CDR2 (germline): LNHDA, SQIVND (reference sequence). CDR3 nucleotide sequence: TGTGCCAGTAGTATCCCCCTTGGATCTGGAAACACCATATATTTT. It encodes CASSIPLGSGNTIYF. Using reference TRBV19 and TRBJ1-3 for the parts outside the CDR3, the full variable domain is DGGITQSPKYLFRKEGQNVTLSCEQNLNHDAMYWYRQDPGQGLRLIYYSQIVNDFQKGDIAEGYSVSREKKESFPLTVTSAQKNPTAFYLCASSIPLGSGNTIYFGEGSWLTVV.

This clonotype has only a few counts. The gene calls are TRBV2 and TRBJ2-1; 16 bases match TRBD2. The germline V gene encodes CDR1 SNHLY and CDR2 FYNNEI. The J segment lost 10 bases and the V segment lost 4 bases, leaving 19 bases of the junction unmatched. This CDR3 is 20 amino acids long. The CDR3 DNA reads TGTGCCAGCAGTGGTACGGCCCTAAGTGGGACTAGCGGGAGGGCCGGCGAGCAGTTCTTC. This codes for CASSGTALSGTSGRAGEQFF.

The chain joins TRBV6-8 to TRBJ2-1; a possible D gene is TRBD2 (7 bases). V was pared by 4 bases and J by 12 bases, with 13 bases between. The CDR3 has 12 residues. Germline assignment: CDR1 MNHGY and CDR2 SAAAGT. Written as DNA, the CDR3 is TGTGCCAGCAGTTTGGGGGGGGCAGGGCAGTTCTTC. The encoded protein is CASSLGGAGQFF.